The 23 T cell receptor beta chains reported below all come from one sample, sequenced in a study of CD8+CD57+ T cells in acquired aplastic anemia. Patients selected for sequencing had displayed CD8+CD57+ cell expansion by flow cytometry. Profiling of TCR beta VDJ combinations and CDR3 sequences used genomic DNA as template. TCRdb re-called the reads through MiXCR, storing one row per CDR3 protein. The data show roughly 93,000 distinct CDR3 sequences, with 55% to 80% seen just once and 65% held by the top ten. The specimen sequenced was sorted CD4+, CD8+, or CD8+CD57+ T cells (not recorded which) from PBMCs. The source is a human donor with aplastic anemia.

This clonotype occurred a few times. A read error may explain this, as a much larger clone is one base away. The rearrangement uses TRBV6-1 and TRBJ2-3; 7 nucleotides align to TRBD2. This CDR3 comprises 12 residues. CDR1 MNHNS and CDR2 SASEGT come from the germline V gene. The V segment lost 8 bases and the J segment 10 bases; nucleotides outside the gene matches: 9. As DNA, the CDR3 is TGTGCCAGCGCCTACGGGGGGAACGCGCAGTATTTT. It translates to CASAYGGNAQYF.

The V and J genes are TRBV11-1 and TRBJ1-2; TRBD1 aligns across 7 bases. Germline CDR1 is SGHAT and CDR2 is FQDESV (reference sequence). V was clipped by 4 bases and J by 0 bases; unmatched bases: 11. The CDR3 runs to 17 residues. The CDR3 DNA is TGTGCCAGCAGCTATACTAAACCGGGACAGCCTAACTATGGCTACACCTTC. Protein product: CASSYTKPGQPNYGYTF.

The CDR3 nucleotides read TGTGCCAGCACCCTCTCGGGAGCGGTCCAAGAGACCCAGTACTTC. Its protein product is CASTLSGAVQETQYF. The V call is TRBV7-8, the J call TRBJ2-5, with D perhaps TRBD2 (6 bases). Trimming took 7 bases from V and 1 from J, leaving 16 bases between them. Per the germline V gene, CDR1 is SGHVS and CDR2 is FQNEAQ. This CDR3 is 15 amino acids long.

V gene TRBV15 combines with J gene TRBJ1-2, with D maybe TRBD1 (5 bases). The germline gives CDR1 LNHNV, CDR2 YYDKDF (reference sequence). The CDR3 totals 16 residues. The ends were cut back, 0 bases at V and 6 bases at J, with 17 bases in the middle. The CDR3 spells CATSRDGGPTKDGYTF. DNA for the CDR3: TGTGCCACCAGCAGAGATGGGGGTCCCACTAAGGATGGCTACACCTTC.

The chain employs TRBV20-1 and TRBJ2-7; 7 bases fit TRBD2. CDR1 is DFQATT and CDR2 is SNEGSKA in the germline V gene (reference sequence). The CDR3 totals 14 residues. J gave up 3 bases and V 1 base, and 6 bases lay outside the gene matches. The CDR3 sequence: CSARATGGSYEQYF. CDR3 DNA: TGCAGTGCTAGAGCCACGGGCGGGAGCTACGAGCAGTACTTC.

The genes are TRBV15 and TRBJ2-5; 9 bases match TRBD1. This CDR3 is 15 amino acids long. In germline, CDR1 is LNHNV, CDR2 YYDKDF (reference sequence). V gave up 3 bases and J gave up 5 bases; unmatched junction bases: 7. The chain's CDR3 is CATSSDRGWSETQYF. Here the CDR3 DNA reads TGTGCCACCAGCAGTGACAGGGGGTGGAGCGAGACCCAGTACTTC.

The gene calls are TRBV4-2 and TRBJ1-2; D unresolved. The germline V gene encodes CDR1 LGHNA and CDR2 YNFKEQ. With 1 base removed from V and 3 bases from J, the gap between germline ends came to 12 bases. The CDR3 loop spans 15 amino acids. CDR3 coding DNA: TGTGCCAGCAGCCAAGCTATAGGGCGGGACTATGGCTACACCTTC. It encodes CASSQAIGRDYGYTF.

This clonotype showed up many times. CDR3 amino acids: CASSLGTSGELFF. Written as DNA, the CDR3 is TGTGCCAGCAGTTTAGGGACCTCCGGGGAGCTGTTTTTT. The chain links TRBV27 to TRBJ2-2; D is possibly TRBD1 or TRBD2 (5 bases each). From germline, CDR1 is MNHEY and CDR2 SMNVEV (reference sequence). V was clipped by 2 bases and J by 6 bases, with 7 bases between them. The CDR3 spans 13 residues.

The chain recombines TRBV7-9 with TRBJ1-4; D unclear. The ends were cut back, 5 bases at V and 8 bases at J, with 9 bases in the middle. From germline, CDR1 is SEHNR and CDR2 FQNEAQ (reference sequence). The CDR3 contains 12 residues. The CDR3 DNA reads as TGTGCCAGCAGCAGACTAGGGGAAAAACTGTTTTTT. As protein: CASSRLGEKLFF. Complete variable domain (other parts from reference TRBV7-9 and TRBJ1-4): DTGVSQNPRHKITKRGQNVTFRCDPISEHNRLYWYRQTLGQGPEFLTYFQNEAQLEKSRLLSDRFSAERPKGSFSTLEIQRTEQGDSAMYLCASSRLGEKLFFGSGTQLSVL.

The rearrangement uses TRBV7-9 and TRBJ2-5, with TRBD2 matching 8 bases. The CDR3 consists of 16 residues. In germline, CDR1 is SEHNR, CDR2 FQNEAQ (reference sequence). V trimming: 0 bases; J trimming: 0 bases; junction bases outside the gene matches: 3. Written as DNA, the CDR3 is TGTGCCAGCAGCTTAGCCCTAGCGGGCAACCAAGAGACCCAGTACTTC. Amino acid sequence: CASSLALAGNQETQYF.

V and J are TRBV7-8 and TRBJ1-6; the match to TRBD1 covers 7 bases. CDR3 length equals 14 residues. Germline V CDR1 and CDR2: SGHVS, FQNEAQ. The V segment lost 5 bases and the J segment 10 bases; nucleotides outside the gene matches: 8. Here the CDR3 reads CASSPRTGTSPLHF. The CDR3 nucleotides are TGTGCCAGCAGCCCCCGGACAGGAACCTCACCCCTCCACTTT.

The V and J genes are TRBV9 and TRBJ2-2; possible D gene TRBD2, 6 bases. The V end was cut by 6 bases, the J end by 7 bases, with 10 bases between. Germline CDR1 SGDLS, CDR2 YYNGEE. The CDR3 has 12 amino acids. The CDR3 is CASNAGSGELFF. The CDR3 DNA sequence: TGTGCCAGCAACGCGGGAAGCGGGGAGCTGTTTTTT.

The V and J genes are TRBV15 and TRBJ1-5; a possible D gene is TRBD1 (5 bases). Trimming took off 5 bases at V and 4 bases at J, with 12 bases between the two ends. CDR1 and CDR2 (germline): LNHNV, YYDKDF (reference sequence). This CDR3 region has 14 residues. CDR3 protein: CATSLIGGNQPQHF. The CDR3 coding sequence is TGTGCCACCAGCCTTATCGGGGGGAATCAGCCCCAGCATTTT.

The chain employs TRBV19 and TRBJ1-2, with D tentatively TRBD1 (6 bases). The CDR3 length is 14 residues. The germline V gene has CDR1 LNHDA and CDR2 SQIVND (reference sequence). V was pared by 1 base and J by 3 bases, with 9 bases between. In DNA form, the CDR3 reads TGTGCCAGTAGTATAGTGGCAGGGGACTATGGCTACACCTTC. This translates into CASSIVAGDYGYTF. Filled out from reference TRBV19 and TRBJ1-2, the complete variable domain reads DGGITQSPKYLFRKEGQNVTLSCEQNLNHDAMYWYRQDPGQGLRLIYYSQIVNDFQKGDIAEGYSVSREKKESFPLTVTSAQKNPTAFYLCASSIVAGDYGYTFGSGTRLTVV.

This clonotype was detected many times. V gene TRBV7-9 combines with J gene TRBJ2-1; D remains ambiguous. The V end lost 6 bases, the J end lost 2 bases, and 14 bases lay between the germline ends. Germline V lookup: CDR1 SEHNR, CDR2 FQNEAQ (reference sequence). CDR3 length: 15 amino acids. CDR3 loop: CASSLLVFTYNEQFF. In DNA form, the CDR3 reads TGTGCCAGCAGTCTCCTAGTATTCACCTACAATGAGCAGTTCTTC.

The rearrangement joins TRBV29-1 to TRBJ1-1, with 12 bases lining up with TRBD1. The CDR3 totals 14 residues. The V gene's germline CDR1 is SQVTM and CDR2 ANQGSEA. V shed 3 bases and J 8 bases; nucleotides not matched to a gene: 7. The CDR3 loop is CSVDVGQGAREAFF. The CDR3 coding sequence is TGCAGCGTTGACGTGGGACAGGGGGCGCGCGAAGCTTTCTTT.

In its sample, this clonotype was seen a few times. The chain employs TRBV2 and TRBJ2-1, with D perhaps TRBD1 (5 bases). The V gene's germline CDR1 is SNHLY and CDR2 FYNNEI. The CDR3 covers 11 residues. Trimming stripped 8 bases from V and 3 bases from J, with 5 bases between. CDR3 protein: CASQGYNEQFF. The CDR3 nucleotides read TGTGCCAGCCAGGGCTACAATGAGCAGTTCTTC.

The chain has TRBV3-1 and TRBJ2-3; D remains ambiguous. The V gene's germline CDR1 is LGHDT and CDR2 YNNKEL (reference sequence). This CDR3 comprises 15 residues. The V and J ends lost 3 bases and 4 bases respectively, with 14 bases between them. CDR3 nucleotides: TGTGCCAGCAGCCAGTCCAGCTTTGGAGCAGATACGCAGTATTTT. Encoded protein: CASSQSSFGADTQYF.

V usage is TRBV10-2 and J usage is TRBJ2-5; 9 bases map to TRBD2. V lost 3 bases, J lost 5 bases, and 13 bases stayed unmatched. Germline V gives CDR1 WSHSY, CDR2 SAAADI. CDR3 length: 17 residues. CDR3 sequence reads: CASSDFWASGMGETQYF. Here the CDR3 DNA reads TGCGCCAGCAGTGACTTCTGGGCTAGCGGGATGGGTGAGACCCAGTACTTC.

Only a few counts were recorded for this clonotype. The chain has TRBV7-8 and TRBJ2-7; perhaps TRBD1 as D (9 bases). V was pared by 5 bases and J by 5 bases, with 22 bases between. Germline loops: CDR1 SGHVS, CDR2 FQNEAQ. CDR3 length equals 16 residues. CDR3 residues: CASSRGGTGRIHEQYF. The CDR3 coding sequence is TGTGCCAGCAGCCGGGGGGGGACAGGGAGGATCCACGAGCAGTACTTC.

CDR3 sequence reads: CASSWQGGDNEQFF. In DNA, the CDR3 is TGTGCCAGCAGCTGGCAGGGAGGAGACAATGAGCAGTTCTTC. The chain combines TRBV7-3 with TRBJ2-5; tentative D call: TRBD2 (6 bases). TRBJ2-1 explains the end of the DNA better; the J call may be wrong. The CDR3 spans 14 residues. CDR1 SGHTA and CDR2 FQGTGA come from the germline V gene.

The rearrangement uses TRBV30 and TRBJ2-3; D remains unclear. Germline V CDR1 and CDR2: GTSNPN, SVGIG (reference sequence). The CDR3 length is 11 residues. Trimming cost V 2 bases and J 6 bases, with 6 bases left between them. CDR3 sequence: CAWSLGDTQYF. The CDR3 region has the DNA TGTGCCTGGAGTCTCGGGGATACGCAGTATTTT.

The chain recombines TRBV10-1 with TRBJ1-1; 11 bases match TRBD1. The germline CDR1 and CDR2 sequences are WNHNN and SYGVQD (reference sequence). The CDR3 loop spans 18 amino acids. The trim removed 7 bases at V and 0 bases at J, leaving 13 bases unmatched. The CDR3 nucleotides are TGCGCCAGCAATCCACCGGGACAGGGGGAACTTATGAACACTGAAGCTTTCTTT. Translation gives CASNPPGQGELMNTEAFF.